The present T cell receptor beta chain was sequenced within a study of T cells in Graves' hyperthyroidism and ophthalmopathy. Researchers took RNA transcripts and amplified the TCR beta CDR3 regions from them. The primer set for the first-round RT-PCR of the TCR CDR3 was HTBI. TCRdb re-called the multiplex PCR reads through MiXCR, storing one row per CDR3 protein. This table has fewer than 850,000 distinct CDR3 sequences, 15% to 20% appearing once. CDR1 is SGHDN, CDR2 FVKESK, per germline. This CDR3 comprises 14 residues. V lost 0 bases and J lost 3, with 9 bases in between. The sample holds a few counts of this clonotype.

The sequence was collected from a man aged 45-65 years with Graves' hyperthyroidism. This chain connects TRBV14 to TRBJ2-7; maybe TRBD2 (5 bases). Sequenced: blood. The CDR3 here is CASSQDWTGYEQYF. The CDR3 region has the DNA TGTGCCAGCAGCCAAGATTGGACTGGCTACGAGCAGTACTTC.